What follows describes a single T cell receptor (beta chain). This entry belongs to a study of blood T cell repertoires in COVID-19. Original data processing: Reference gene primer amplification in the assay estimated nucleated cell counts. Generated by immunoSEQ multiplex PCR, the TCRdb table keeps only in-frame clones and is missing some. The DNA gave D and trimming, while V, J and clone size come from that table. The sample lists 300,000 to 400,000 clones, around 88% seen once, with 1.6% in the top ten. The CDR3 is made up of 15 amino acids. Germline CDR1 LNHDA, CDR2 SQIVND (reference sequence). The V end was cut by 1 base, the J end by 4 bases, with 13 bases between.

The J gene is TRBJ1-1, the V gene TRBV19; D not resolved. The source is a woman aged 25-40 years with COVID-19, enrolled during active disease. Sequencing was carried out using peripheral blood. The CDR3 DNA sequence: TGTGCCAGTAGTATAGGGGAACCCGGAGGCACTGAAGCTTTCTTT. Its translation: CASSIGEPGGTEAFF.